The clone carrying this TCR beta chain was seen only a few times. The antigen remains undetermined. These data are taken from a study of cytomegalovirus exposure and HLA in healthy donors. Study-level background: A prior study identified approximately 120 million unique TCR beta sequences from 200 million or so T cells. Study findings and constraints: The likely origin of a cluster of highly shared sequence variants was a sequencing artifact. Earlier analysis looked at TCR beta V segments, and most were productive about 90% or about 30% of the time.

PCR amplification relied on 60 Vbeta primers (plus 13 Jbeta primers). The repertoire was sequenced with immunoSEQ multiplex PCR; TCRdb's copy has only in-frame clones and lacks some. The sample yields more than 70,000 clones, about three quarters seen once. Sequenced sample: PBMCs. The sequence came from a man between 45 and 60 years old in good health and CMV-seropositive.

In DNA, the CDR3 is TGTGCCAGTAGTTCGACAGTTGAGGCCTACGAGCAGTACTTC. Its translation is CASSSTVEAYEQYF. The chain couples TRBV19 to TRBJ2-7; TRBD1 might be the D (5 bases). V lost 5 bases and J 2 bases, leaving 13 bases between the germline ends. CDR3 length: 14 residues. In germline, CDR1 is LNHDA, CDR2 SQIVND (reference sequence).